What follows describes a single T cell receptor (beta chain). Its specificity is unknown. The data derive from a study of blood T cells in healthy people across ages. Study-wide points: With donor CMV status unknown, expanded clonotype changes were possibly confounded.

CDR3 length: 16 amino acids. From germline, CDR1 is SGHTA and CDR2 FQGNSA. The V and J ends lost 5 bases and 3 bases, in that order; junction bases with no gene match: 8. Every sample yielded at least 7 million isolated PBMCs. PCR was performed a second time for 7 to 11 cycles using a sample-barcoded 5' primer and a J-beta primer mix. TCRdb analysed the 5' RACE reads with MiXCR anew, one entry per CDR3 protein. The table records roughly 830,000 distinct CDR3 sequences, 62% of them present only once. The sequence was collected from a man aged 25 to 45 in good health. The material sequenced was blood. The V call is TRBV7-2, the J call TRBJ2-1; 9 bases map to TRBD2. The DNA for the CDR3 is TGTGCCAGCAGCACCAGAGCGGGGGGTGGCTACAATGAGCAGTTCTTC. The encoded protein is CASSTRAGGGYNEQFF.